This is a list of T cell receptor beta chains from one sample in a study of CD8+ T cells in alopecia areata. Assay: immunoSEQ multiplex PCR; the TCRdb copy retains only in-frame clones and omits some. This table has more than 90,000 clones, 50% to 75% appearing once. The specimen was CD8+ T cells sorted from blood, collected at week 24, from a patient treated with tofacitinib. These receptor sequences come from a human donor with alopecia areata. The conserved cysteine and the conserved F or W are not part of the CDR3 here. D genes are given only for firm matches.

d_call j_call v_call cdr3_aa
NA TRBJ2-7 TRBV13 ASSPMNLNEQY
TRBD1 TRBJ1-2 TRBV2 ASSTRGQGVA
TRBD1 TRBJ2-7 TRBV29-1 SALTGGNEQY
NA TRBJ2-2 TRBV13 ASSPNTGELF
NA TRBJ2-1 TRBV20-1 SAQRGNEQF
TRBD2 TRBJ2-1 TRBV18 ASSPEVAGDNEQF
NA TRBJ1-1 TRBV5-4 ASSLGGGTEAF
NA TRBJ2-1 TRBV30 AHVPLRGAYNEQF
TRBD1 TRBJ2-3 TRBV7-9 ATQGDRGTDTQY
NA TRBJ1-2 TRBV11-2 ASSSGGYGYT
TRBD1 TRBJ1-2 TRBV6-5 ASSYNGQDYGYT
NA TRBJ1-2 TRBV5-6 ASSSDSGDGYT
TRBD2 TRBJ2-7 TRBV9 ASSVGGDYYEQY
TRBD1 TRBJ1-1 TRBV5-1 ASTWTGMANTEAF
NA TRBJ2-7 TRBV5-6 ASSLGDRSYEQY
NA TRBJ1-6 TRBV7-9 ASSLGSPLH
NA TRBJ1-1 TRBV6-5 AISESTNTEAF
NA TRBJ1-1 TRBV7-9 ASSLAAGAGEAF
TRBD1 TRBJ1-6 TRBV27 ASSYDRGALSLH
NA TRBJ2-5 TRBV27 ASSLNPGAGETQY
NA TRBJ2-7 TRBV12-5 ASGLAITYEQY
NA TRBJ1-1 TRBV29-1 SSLGMNTEAF
NA TRBJ1-1 TRBV13 ASSWGPSSTEAF
NA TRBJ1-1 TRBV27 ASSPGLWTEAF
TRBD2 TRBJ2-7 TRBV4-1 ASSQALAGSYEQY
TRBD1 TRBJ2-7 TRBV27 ASSPWTGGIEQY
NA TRBJ2-1 TRBV29-1 SALDGGTLPGEQF
NA TRBJ2-7 TRBV5-1 ASSSNRDEQY
NA TRBJ1-1 TRBV30 AWGYGDTEAF